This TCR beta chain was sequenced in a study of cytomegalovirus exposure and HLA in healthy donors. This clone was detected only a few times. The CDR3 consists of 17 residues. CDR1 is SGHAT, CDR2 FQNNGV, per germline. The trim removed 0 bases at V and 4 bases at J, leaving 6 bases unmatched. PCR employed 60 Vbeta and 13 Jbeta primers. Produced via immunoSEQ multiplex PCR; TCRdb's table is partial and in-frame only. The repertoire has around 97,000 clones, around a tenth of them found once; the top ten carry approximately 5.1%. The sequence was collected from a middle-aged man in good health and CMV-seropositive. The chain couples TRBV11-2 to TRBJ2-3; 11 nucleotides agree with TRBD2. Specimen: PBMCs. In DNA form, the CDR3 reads TGTGCCAGCAGCTTAGAAGCTAGCGGGAGGCGAGCAGATACGCAGTATTTT. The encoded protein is CASSLEASGRRADTQYF.